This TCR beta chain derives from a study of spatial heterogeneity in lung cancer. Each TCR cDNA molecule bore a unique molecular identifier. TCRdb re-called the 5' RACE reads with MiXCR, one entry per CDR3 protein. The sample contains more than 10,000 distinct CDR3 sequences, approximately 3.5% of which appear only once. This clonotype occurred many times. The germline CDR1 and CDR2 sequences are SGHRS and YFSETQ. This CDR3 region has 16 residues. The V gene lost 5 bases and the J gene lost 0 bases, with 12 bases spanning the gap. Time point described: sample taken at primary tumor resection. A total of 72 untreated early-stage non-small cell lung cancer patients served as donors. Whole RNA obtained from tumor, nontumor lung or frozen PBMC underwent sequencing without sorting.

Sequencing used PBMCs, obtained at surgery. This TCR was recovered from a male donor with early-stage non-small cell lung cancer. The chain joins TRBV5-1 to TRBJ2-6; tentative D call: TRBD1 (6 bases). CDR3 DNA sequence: TGCGCCAGCAGTGCCGGGACACCCTCTGGGGCCAACGTCCTGACTTTC. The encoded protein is CASSAGTPSGANVLTF. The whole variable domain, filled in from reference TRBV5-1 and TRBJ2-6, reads KAGVTQTPRYLIKTRGQQVTLSCSPISGHRSVSWYQQTPGQGLQFLFEYFSETQRNKGNFPGRFSGRQFSNSRSEMNVSTLELGDSALYLCASSAGTPSGANVLTFGAGSRLTVL.